This T cell receptor beta chain was sequenced for a study of T cell repertoires in ileal Crohn's disease. This sample's time point: neoterminal ileum biopsy at postoperative endoscopy, about 6 months after surgery. Germline CDR1 and CDR2: SGHDN and FVKESK. The CDR3 totals 15 residues. Unmatched junction bases numbered 4, after V lost 2 bases and J lost 4 bases. Concerning this clone itself: The antigen remains unidentified.

Method: immunoSEQ multiplex PCR; TCRdb's copy keeps in-frame clones and lacks some. The data show more than 12,000 clones, with approximately 84% seen just once and about 4% held by the top ten. Findings and caveats of the study: Postoperative endoscopy occurred within one year, median roughly 7.1 months. Compared with CD4 T cells, sorted CD8 cells carried more expanded clones.

The source material was ileal tissue. The receptor was isolated from an adult with Crohn's disease. The chain employs TRBV14 and TRBJ1-2; 10 bases agree with TRBD1. Written as DNA, the CDR3 is TGTGCCAGCAGCCAATCCGGGACAGGGGCCTATGGCTACACCTTC. Amino acid sequence: CASSQSGTGAYGYTF.